The 5 T cell receptor beta chains in this list originate from one sample, sequenced in a study of OX40 agonist ivuxolimab in advanced cancers. Some clones are missing from TCRdb's copy, which holds only in-frame ones; the method was immunoSEQ multiplex PCR. The sample carries over 30,000 clones, about 80% recorded once. This material consisted of CD4+ or CD8+ T cells sorted from blood, taken in a trial of the OX40 agonist ivuxolimab. These receptors came from an adult with an advanced solid tumor such as melanoma, head and neck, liver or kidney cancer.

In its sample, this clone was seen once. This chain joins TRBV19 and TRBJ2-5, with D tentatively TRBD2 (5 bases). Between the trimmed V and J ends, which lost 3 bases and 4 bases, there was a span of 18 bases. The CDR3 covers 16 residues. Germline V CDR1 and CDR2: LNHDA, SQIVND (reference sequence). The CDR3 loop reads CASSIAGMAIGETQYF. DNA of the CDR3: TGTGCCAGTAGTATTGCCGGGATGGCTATCGGAGAGACCCAGTACTTC. Supplemented by reference TRBV19 and TRBJ2-5, the full variable domain reads DGGITQSPKYLFRKEGQNVTLSCEQNLNHDAMYWYRQDPGQGLRLIYYSQIVNDFQKGDIAEGYSVSREKKESFPLTVTSAQKNPTAFYLCASSIAGMAIGETQYFGPGTRLLVL.

The chain carries TRBV19 and TRBJ2-7; 7 positions agree with TRBD1. Germline-derived CDR1 and CDR2 are LNHDA and SQIVND (reference sequence). Losses at the gene ends were 1 base for V and 3 bases for J; bases not matched to a gene: 6. The CDR3 runs to 15 residues. CDR3 DNA sequence: TGTGCCAGTAGTATAGGTATTGGGACAGACTACGAGCAGTACTTC. This encodes CASSIGIGTDYEQYF.

The chain combines TRBV7-9 with TRBJ2-7; 8 nucleotides line up with TRBD1. This CDR3 region has 15 residues. Germline values: CDR1 SEHNR, CDR2 FQNEAQ (reference sequence). With V trimmed by 5 bases and J by 3 bases, 9 bases remained unmatched. Written as DNA, the CDR3 is TGTGCCAGCAGCCGACCGGGACAGGAAATCTACGAGCAGTACTTC. As protein: CASSRPGQEIYEQYF.

This chain connects TRBV5-5 to TRBJ2-1, with 11 bases fitting TRBD2. Per germline, CDR1 SGHKS and CDR2 YYEKEE (reference sequence). With V trimmed by 2 bases and J by 5 bases, 9 bases remained unmatched. The CDR3 spans 17 residues. CDR3 region: CASSFASGGLIDNEQFF. The CDR3 bases are TGTGCCAGCAGCTTTGCTAGCGGGGGGTTAATCGACAATGAGCAGTTCTTC.

The rearrangement joins TRBV4-3 to TRBJ2-3; D is unclear. This CDR3 has 12 amino acids. CDR1 is LGHNA, CDR2 YSLEER, per germline. V lost 0 bases, J lost 7 bases, and 5 bases lay in between. CDR3 bases: TGCGCCAGCAGCCAAGATGGACATACGCAGTATTTT. Translation: CASSQDGHTQYF.